This T cell receptor beta chain emerged from a study of blood T cell repertoires in COVID-19. About the research overall: COVID-19 samples, acute and convalescent, were from the United States, Italy and Spain. Sources were T cells, B-cell-depleted T cells, or PBMCs; the material itself was cDNA or gDNA.

V shed 4 bases and J shed 8 bases, with 15 bases lying between them. The CDR3 loop spans 13 amino acids. Germline loops: CDR1 ENHRY, CDR2 SYGVKD. Per the original methods: Amplified reference gene primers provided the basis for estimating nucleated cell counts. Using immunoSEQ multiplex PCR, the repertoire was profiled, and TCRdb retains in-frame clones only, with some absent. Clone size and the V and J calls come from that table; the DNA yielded D and trimming. The sample shows about 62,000 clones, roughly 85% of them seen only once. Sequencing input: peripheral blood. V usage is TRBV10-3 and J usage is TRBJ2-7; a possible D gene is TRBD2 (5 bases). The TCR sequence derives from a woman of 80 years or more with acute or convalescent COVID-19. For the CDR3, the DNA is TGTGCCATCAGTGCGAACCGGGGTCTCAAGCAGTACTTC. Protein: CAISANRGLKQYF.